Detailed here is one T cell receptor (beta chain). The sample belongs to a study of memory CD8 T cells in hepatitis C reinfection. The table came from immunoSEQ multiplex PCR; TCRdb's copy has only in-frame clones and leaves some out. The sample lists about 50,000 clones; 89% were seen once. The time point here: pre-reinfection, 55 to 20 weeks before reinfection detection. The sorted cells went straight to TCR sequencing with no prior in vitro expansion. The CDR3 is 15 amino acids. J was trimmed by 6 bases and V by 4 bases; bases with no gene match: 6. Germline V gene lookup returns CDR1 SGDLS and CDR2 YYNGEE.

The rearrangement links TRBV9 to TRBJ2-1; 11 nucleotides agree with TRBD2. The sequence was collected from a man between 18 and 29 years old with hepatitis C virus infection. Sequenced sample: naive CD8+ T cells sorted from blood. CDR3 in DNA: TGTGCCAGCAGCCAGGGGACTAGCGGAAGCAATGAGCAGTTCTTC. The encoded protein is CASSQGTSGSNEQFF.